These 27 T cell receptor beta chains came from one sample sequenced in a study of cytomegalovirus exposure and HLA in healthy donors. The PCR made use of 60 Vbeta and 13 Jbeta primers. Clones were read by immunoSEQ multiplex PCR, and TCRdb kept only the in-frame ones, dropping some. The top ten clones hold roughly 1.1% of a sample with 150,000 to 200,000 clones, about 80% of them seen once. The source material was PBMCs. These receptors all stem from a woman aged 40 to 50 in good health and CMV-seronegative.

CDR3 nucleotides: TGTGCCTGGAGCGGGGTCTCTAAGGCTGAAGCTTTCTTT. It specifies CAWSGVSKAEAFF. The rearrangement joins TRBV30 to TRBJ1-1, with D unresolved. Per the germline V gene, CDR1 is GTSNPN and CDR2 is SVGIG (reference sequence). V gave up 3 bases and J gave up 6 bases, with 14 bases separating them. This CDR3 has 13 residues.

The V call is TRBV19, the J call TRBJ2-3, with 9 bases matching TRBD1. CDR1 and CDR2 from the germline V gene are LNHDA and SQIVND (reference sequence). CDR3 length: 13 amino acids. With 8 bases clipped from V and 6 bases from J, the junction kept 6 bases outside the gene matches. CDR3 protein: CASQQGAGDTQYF. As DNA, the CDR3 is TGTGCCAGTCAACAGGGGGCAGGGGATACGCAGTATTTT.

This clone came up a few times. The rearrangement joins TRBV9 to TRBJ1-1; no firm D call. The CDR3 covers 15 residues. Per germline, CDR1 SGDLS and CDR2 YYNGEE. Trimming took 4 bases from V and 0 from J, leaving 13 bases between them. The CDR3 loop is CASSPPRTMNTEAFF. CDR3 sequence (DNA): TGTGCCAGCAGCCCCCCAAGGACTATGAACACTGAAGCTTTCTTT.

V and J are TRBV6-5 and TRBJ2-7; a weak D match, TRBD1 (5 bases). This CDR3 spans 11 amino acids. The V end was cut by 8 bases, the J end by 2 bases, with 7 bases between. CDR1 is MNHEY, CDR2 SVGAGI, per germline. The CDR3 DNA sequence: TGTGCCAGCTCGACAGCCTACGAGCAGTACTTC. It is translated as CASSTAYEQYF.

This sequence joins TRBV11-3 and TRBJ1-1; 10 positions match TRBD1. The CDR3 is made up of 14 amino acids. V shed 3 bases, J shed 3 bases, and the junction held 1 base outside the gene matches. Germline V gene sequence: CDR1 SGHNT, CDR2 YENEEA. CDR3 sequence: CASSLGQGYTEAFF. The CDR3 bases are TGTGCCAGCAGCTTGGGACAGGGGTACACTGAAGCTTTCTTT. The full variable domain, rest sourced from reference TRBV11-3 and TRBJ1-1, is EAGVVQSPRYKIIEKKQPVAFWCNPISGHNTLYWYLQNLGQGPELLIRYENEEAVDDSQLPKDRFSAERLKGVDSTLKIQPAELGDSAVYLCASSLGQGYTEAFFGQGTRLTVV.

J is TRBJ1-2 and V is TRBV30, with a tentative D call TRBD1 (6 bases). Trimming took 0 bases from V and 8 from J, leaving 16 bases between them. The CDR3 consists of 14 residues. CDR1 is GTSNPN and CDR2 is SVGIG in the germline V gene (reference sequence). Written as DNA, the CDR3 is TGTGCCTGGAGTGTAAAGACAGGCCTAGGAGGCTACACCTTC. Translation gives CAWSVKTGLGGYTF.

This CDR3 is CASSDRGVYGYTF. The DNA for the CDR3 is TGTGCCAGCAGTGACAGGGGGGTGTATGGCTACACCTTC. V and J are TRBV25-1 and TRBJ1-2, with TRBD1 identical over 7 bases. There are 13 residues in the CDR3. Germline trimming cut 3 bases from V and 5 bases from J; bases unmatched to any gene: 3. Germline values: CDR1 MGHDK, CDR2 SYGVNS.

V is TRBV7-3 and J is TRBJ1-3, with 11 nucleotides matching TRBD1. Trimming took 5 bases from V and 4 from J; bases not matched to a gene: 7. The germline V gene encodes CDR1 SGHTA and CDR2 FQGTGA. The CDR3 is 16 amino acids. The CDR3 nucleotides read TGTGCCAGCAGCCGGACAGGGGGCGATCCCGGAAACACCATATATTTT. The encoded protein is CASSRTGGDPGNTIYF. Looking up the rest from reference TRBV7-3 and TRBJ1-3 gives the full variable domain: GAGVSQTPSNKVTEKGKYVELRCDPISGHTALYWYRQSLGQGPEFLIYFQGTGAADDSGLPNDRFFAVRPEGSVSTLKIQRTERGDSAVYLCASSRTGGDPGNTIYFGEGSWLTVV.

J is TRBJ1-1 and V is TRBV29-1, with a possible D match to TRBD1 (5 bases). Germline loops: CDR1 SQVTM, CDR2 ANQGSEA. The CDR3 length is 13 residues. V was trimmed by 3 bases and J by 4 bases, leaving 12 bases between them. The CDR3 here is CSVEFGGSTEAFF. The DNA for the CDR3 is TGCAGCGTTGAGTTCGGGGGGAGCACTGAAGCTTTCTTT.

The V gene is TRBV6-1, the J gene TRBJ1-1, with D tentatively TRBD1 (5 bases). The CDR3 has 15 residues. With 1 base removed from V and 5 bases from J, the gap between germline ends came to 14 bases. CDR1 MNHNS and CDR2 SASEGT come from the germline V gene. The DNA for the CDR3 is TGTGCCAGCAGTGAAGTGCCAGGGTGGGCGACTGAAGCTTTCTTT. Amino acids: CASSEVPGWATEAFF.

V gene TRBV12-5 combines with J gene TRBJ2-7; D is undetermined. This CDR3 region has 12 residues. Per germline, CDR1 LGHNT and CDR2 FRNRAP. V was shortened by 5 bases and J by 0 bases, with 5 bases between the two germline ends. CDR3 DNA: TGTGCTAGTGGTACTAACTCCTACGAGCAGTACTTC. As protein: CASGTNSYEQYF.

A word on this clone: Additional DNA sequences in this sample encode the identical CDR3. V gene TRBV5-1 combines with J gene TRBJ2-1; 11 bases map to TRBD2. The CDR3 totals 15 residues. Germline CDR1 reads SGHRS; CDR2 reads YFSETQ. J gave up 7 bases and V 3 bases, and 6 bases lay outside the gene matches. The CDR3 spells CASSSLAGGLNEQFF. The CDR3 DNA reads TGCGCCAGCAGCTCCTTAGCGGGAGGGCTAAATGAGCAGTTCTTC.

This chain uses TRBV19 with TRBJ2-2; TRBD2 matches at 15 bases. The CDR3 runs 18 residues. Germline values: CDR1 LNHDA, CDR2 SQIVND (reference sequence). The ends lost 6 bases at V and 6 bases at J; junction bases unmatched: 11. CDR3 nucleotides: TGTGCCAGTAGCAGGGGGCCTGGACTAGCGGGAGGGGCCGGGGAGCTGTTTTTT. Amino acid sequence: CASSRGPGLAGGAGELFF. The whole variable domain, filled in from reference TRBV19 and TRBJ2-2, reads DGGITQSPKYLFRKEGQNVTLSCEQNLNHDAMYWYRQDPGQGLRLIYYSQIVNDFQKGDIAEGYSVSREKKESFPLTVTSAQKNPTAFYLCASSRGPGLAGGAGELFFGEGSRLTVL.

This clone has a handful of counts. The V gene is TRBV19, the J gene TRBJ1-1, with D possibly being TRBD1 (5 bases). The CDR3 totals 13 residues. Trimming left V 4 bases short and J 4 bases short, with 10 bases between. CDR1 and CDR2 (germline): LNHDA, SQIVND (reference sequence). CDR3 nucleotide sequence: TGTGCCAGTAGTAATCAGGGTACCACTGAAGCTTTCTTT. It translates to CASSNQGTTEAFF.

The V gene is TRBV4-2, the J gene TRBJ2-4; D is undetermined. The CDR3 is 15 amino acids. Germline V gives CDR1 LGHNA, CDR2 YNFKEQ. With 0 bases removed from V and 0 bases from J, the gap between germline ends came to 6 bases. The CDR3 DNA reads as TGTGCCAGCAGCCAAGAATTCTTAGCCAAAAACATTCAGTACTTC. Translating it yields CASSQEFLAKNIQYF.

The V call is TRBV10-3, the J call TRBJ2-5; 7 nucleotides line up with TRBD1. Germline V gene lookup returns CDR1 ENHRY and CDR2 SYGVKD. The CDR3 is 13 amino acids. The junction had 1 base not matched to a gene; V was cut back by 4 bases and J by 2 bases. CDR3 in DNA: TGTGCCATCAGTGGGGACAGACAAGAGACCCAGTACTTC. It codes for CAISGDRQETQYF.

The V call is TRBV27, the J call TRBJ1-2; 9 nucleotides match TRBD1. The junction had 10 bases not matched to a gene; V was cut back by 3 bases and J by 8 bases. Germline V gene data show CDR1 as MNHEY and CDR2 as SMNVEV (reference sequence). The length of the CDR3 is 15 residues. The CDR3 DNA reads as TGTGCCAGCAGTTTTTCCGGGACAGGGAGATGGGGCTACACCTTC. Protein product: CASSFSGTGRWGYTF.

The CDR3 DNA reads TGTGCCAGCAGCCAGGGAGGGGTGACTGAAGCTTTCTTT. The encoded protein is CASSQGGVTEAFF. The chain carries TRBV7-9 and TRBJ1-1, with D possibly TRBD1 on 5 matching bases. CDR3 length equals 13 residues. Trimming took off 5 bases at V and 5 bases at J, with 12 bases between the two ends. From germline, CDR1 is SEHNR and CDR2 FQNEAQ (reference sequence).

V and J are TRBV11-3 and TRBJ2-2, with no clear D. The germline CDR1 and CDR2 sequences are SGHNT and YENEEA. The CDR3 consists of 15 residues. The V end was cut by 5 bases, the J end by 5 bases, with 15 bases between. CDR3 nucleotides: TGTGCCAGCAGCGGGCCCGACCCCAATACCGGGGAGCTGTTTTTT. Amino acids: CASSGPDPNTGELFF.

The chain has TRBV9 and TRBJ2-1; D call uncertain. V shed 0 bases and J shed 7 bases, with 8 bases lying between them. The CDR3 is made up of 13 amino acids. Germline CDR1 is SGDLS and CDR2 is YYNGEE. The CDR3 nucleotides are TGTGCCAGCAGCGTAGGTGATCGGAATGAGCAGTTCTTC. It translates to CASSVGDRNEQFF. Combining the CDR3 with reference TRBV9 and TRBJ2-1 gives the whole variable domain DSGVTQTPKHLITATGQRVTLRCSPRSGDLSVYWYQQSLDQGLQFLIQYYNGEERAKGNILERFSAQQFPDLHSELNLSSLELGDSALYFCASSVGDRNEQFFGPGTRLTVL.

The V and J genes are TRBV27 and TRBJ1-5; no definite D call. Trimming took 1 base from V and 4 from J, leaving 8 bases between them. This CDR3 has 14 amino acids. Looked up from germline, CDR1 is MNHEY and CDR2 is SMNVEV (reference sequence). The CDR3 is CASSLFRENQPQHF. CDR3 DNA: TGTGCCAGCAGTTTATTTCGGGAAAATCAGCCCCAGCATTTT.

V and J are TRBV2 and TRBJ2-5; possible D gene TRBD1, 6 bases. Looked up from germline, CDR1 is SNHLY and CDR2 is FYNNEI. CDR3 size: 13 residues. V was shortened by 4 bases and J by 3 bases, with 9 bases between the two germline ends. CDR3 nucleotide sequence: TGTGCCAGCAGTGGGAACAGGGAAGAGACCCAGTACTTC. It yields the protein CASSGNREETQYF.

CDR3 sequence (DNA): TGCAGCGTTGAAGCCGGGACAGGCTATGGCTACACCTTC. Its protein is CSVEAGTGYGYTF. The chain joins TRBV29-1 to TRBJ1-2; 8 bases agree with TRBD1. This CDR3 spans 13 amino acids. V was clipped by 1 base and J by 4 bases; unmatched bases: 2. CDR1 and CDR2 from the germline V gene are SQVTM and ANQGSEA.

CDR3 sequence: CASSIAGREYNEQFF. The CDR3 DNA reads TGTGCCAGCAGCATAGCGGGTCGGGAATACAATGAGCAGTTCTTC. This chain links TRBV9 with TRBJ2-1; TRBD2 agrees at 7 bases. V shed 4 bases, J shed 4 bases, and the junction held 8 bases outside the gene matches. There are 15 residues in the CDR3. Germline loops: CDR1 SGDLS, CDR2 YYNGEE.

The rearrangement links TRBV6-5 to TRBJ2-3; TRBD1 matches at 9 bases. Germline V CDR1 and CDR2: MNHEY, SVGAGI. The CDR3 runs 13 residues. V lost 10 bases, J lost 3 bases, and 5 bases stayed unmatched. CDR3 in DNA: TGTGCCATCCAGGACAGGGGTACAGATACGCAGTATTTT. Its translation is CAIQDRGTDTQYF.

V usage is TRBV5-5 and J usage is TRBJ1-3; unclear D gene. The CDR3 loop spans 13 amino acids. Germline loops: CDR1 SGHKS, CDR2 YYEKEE (reference sequence). With 1 base removed from V and 0 bases from J, the gap between germline ends came to 2 bases. The chain's CDR3 is CASSLYSGNTIYF. CDR3 nucleotide sequence: TGTGCCAGCAGCTTGTACTCTGGAAACACCATATATTTT.

The chain is built from TRBV27 and TRBJ2-1; TRBD2 agrees at 11 bases. Per the germline V gene, CDR1 is MNHEY and CDR2 is SMNVEV (reference sequence). The CDR3 runs to 19 residues. After removal of 7 bases from V and 0 bases from J, the junction contained 14 bases not matched to a gene. The CDR3: CASTPYPRTSGSSYNEQFF. CDR3 DNA sequence: TGTGCCAGCACCCCTTACCCCCGAACTAGCGGGAGCTCCTACAATGAGCAGTTCTTC.